This is a list of T cell receptor beta chains from one sample in a study of blood T cell repertoires in COVID-19. The assay was immunoSEQ multiplex PCR, and TCRdb's table has in-frame clones only and misses some. Among about 200,000 clones listed, over 80% were seen once. Sequences were obtained from PBMCs or T cells enriched from blood (not recorded which). The receptor set was obtained from a woman in her 30s who had been exposed to COVID-19. Both conserved end residues are part of each CDR3. The D gene is left open where the match is weak. Clone size, where shown, is once, few, many, or a class for clones that have expanded.

abundance: .
d_gene: TRBD1
j_gene: TRBJ2-2
len: 14
v_gene: TRBV7-9
CDR3aa: CASSRDRDTGELFF
CDR3nt: TGTGCCAGCAGCAGGGACAGGGACACCGGGGAGCTGTTTTTT

abundance: few
d_gene: TRBD1
j_gene: TRBJ2-7
len: 13
v_gene: TRBV30
CDR3aa: CAWEGQGDYEQYF
CDR3nt: TGTGCCTGGGAGGGACAGGGGGACTACGAGCAGTACTTC

abundance: .
d_gene: TRBD1
j_gene: TRBJ1-2
len: 14
v_gene: TRBV3-1/TRBV3-2
CDR3aa: CASSQRDRYYGYTF
CDR3nt: TGTGCCAGCAGCCAGAGGGACAGGTACTATGGCTACACCTTC

abundance: .
d_gene: .
j_gene: TRBJ1-4
len: 14
v_gene: TRBV4-2
CDR3aa: CASSPRGINEKLFF
CDR3nt: TGTGCCAGCAGCCCTAGGGGTATTAATGAAAAACTGTTTTTT

abundance: .
d_gene: .
j_gene: TRBJ2-3
len: 15
v_gene: TRBV3-1/TRBV3-2
CDR3aa: CASSQDPLAPDTQYF
CDR3nt: TGTGCCAGCAGCCAAGATCCCCTAGCGCCAGATACGCAGTATTTT

abundance: once
d_gene: .
j_gene: TRBJ1-6
len: 16
v_gene: TRBV5-1
CDR3aa: CASSPTGNPRNSPLHF
CDR3nt: TGCGCCAGCAGCCCCACAGGGAACCCCCGGAATTCACCCCTCCACTTT

abundance: .
d_gene: TRBD2
j_gene: TRBJ2-5
len: 16
v_gene: TRBV5-4
CDR3aa: CASSFGLAGVQETQYF
CDR3nt: TGTGCCAGCAGCTTCGGACTAGCGGGGGTTCAAGAGACCCAGTACTTC

abundance: .
d_gene: TRBD1
j_gene: TRBJ1-2
len: 15
v_gene: TRBV9
CDR3aa: CASSVGTGAVYGYTF
CDR3nt: TGTGCCAGCAGCGTAGGGACAGGGGCTGTGTATGGCTACACCTTC

abundance: .
d_gene: TRBD2
j_gene: TRBJ2-7
len: 14
v_gene: TRBV2
CDR3aa: CASKRRGDSYEQYF
CDR3nt: TGTGCCAGCAAACGGCGGGGGGACTCCTACGAGCAGTACTTC

abundance: once
d_gene: .
j_gene: TRBJ1-6
len: 17
v_gene: TRBV10-3
CDR3aa: CAISDIDRRSSDSPLHF
CDR3nt: TGTGCCATCAGTGATATTGACAGGAGGTCTTCAGATTCACCCCTCCACTTT

abundance: .
d_gene: .
j_gene: TRBJ1-5
len: 14
v_gene: TRBV19
CDR3aa: CASSTQGSNQPQHF
CDR3nt: TGTGCCAGTAGTACTCAGGGGAGCAATCAGCCCCAGCATTTT

abundance: .
d_gene: TRBD1
j_gene: TRBJ2-1
len: 18
v_gene: TRBV10-3
CDR3aa: CAISESGTGIRSIDEQFF
CDR3nt: TGTGCCATCAGTGAGTCCGGGACAGGGATCCGTTCAATTGATGAGCAGTTCTTC

abundance: .
d_gene: .
j_gene: TRBJ2-2
len: 15
v_gene: TRBV5-3
CDR3aa: CARSFQEGDTGELFF
CDR3nt: TGTGCCAGAAGCTTCCAAGAGGGAGACACCGGGGAGCTGTTTTTT

abundance: .
d_gene: TRBD2
j_gene: TRBJ2-2
len: 16
v_gene: TRBV7-2
CDR3aa: CASTYYGTSESGELFF
CDR3nt: TGTGCCAGCACTTACTATGGGACTAGCGAGTCCGGGGAGCTGTTTTTT

abundance: few
d_gene: .
j_gene: TRBJ2-7
len: 14
v_gene: TRBV6-5
CDR3aa: CASSYNGDSYEQYF
CDR3nt: TGTGCCAGCAGTTATAACGGGGACTCCTACGAGCAGTACTTC

abundance: .
d_gene: .
j_gene: TRBJ1-2
len: 15
v_gene: TRBV7-3
CDR3aa: CASSPSGAEDYGYTF
CDR3nt: TGTGCCAGCAGCCCCAGCGGGGCGGAAGACTATGGCTACACCTTC

abundance: .
d_gene: .
j_gene: TRBJ2-5
len: 15
v_gene: TRBV7-8
CDR3aa: CASSPERSWGETQYF
CDR3nt: TGTGCCAGCAGCCCTGAAAGAAGTTGGGGCGAGACCCAGTACTTC

abundance: .
d_gene: .
j_gene: TRBJ1-6
len: 12
v_gene: TRBV7-9
CDR3aa: CASSLIDSPLHF
CDR3nt: TGTGCCAGCAGTTTAATAGATTCACCCCTCCACTTT

abundance: .
d_gene: TRBD1
j_gene: TRBJ2-7
len: 13
v_gene: TRBV27
CDR3aa: CASSFNRGYEQYF
CDR3nt: TGTGCCAGCAGTTTCAACAGGGGCTACGAGCAGTACTTC

abundance: .
d_gene: .
j_gene: TRBJ1-1
len: 16
v_gene: TRBV6-9
CDR3aa: CASSYSSSADGSEAFF
CDR3nt: TGTGCCAGCAGTTATTCCTCGAGCGCCGACGGTAGTGAAGCTTTCTTT

abundance: .
d_gene: TRBD1
j_gene: TRBJ2-3
len: 17
v_gene: TRBV3-1/TRBV3-2
CDR3aa: CASSQDWQGAVTDTQYF
CDR3nt: TGTGCCAGCAGCCAAGATTGGCAGGGGGCTGTGACAGATACGCAGTATTTT

abundance: .
d_gene: TRBD1
j_gene: TRBJ1-1
len: 15
v_gene: TRBV6-5
CDR3aa: CASNSKAAGGTEAFF
CDR3nt: TGTGCCAGCAACTCTAAGGCAGCAGGGGGCACTGAAGCTTTCTTT

abundance: .
d_gene: .
j_gene: TRBJ1-2
len: 14
v_gene: TRBV19
CDR3aa: CASSRDSVSYGYTF
CDR3nt: TGTGCCAGTAGTCGTGACAGCGTCTCCTATGGCTACACCTTC

abundance: .
d_gene: TRBD1
j_gene: TRBJ2-7
len: 13
v_gene: TRBV7-9
CDR3aa: CAARDSSSYEQYF
CDR3nt: TGTGCCGCCCGGGACAGTTCTTCCTACGAGCAGTACTTC

abundance: few
d_gene: TRBD1
j_gene: TRBJ1-1
len: 15
v_gene: TRBV19
CDR3aa: CASSGWTGGGTEAFF
CDR3nt: TGTGCCAGTAGTGGCTGGACAGGGGGCGGCACTGAAGCTTTCTTT

abundance: once
d_gene: .
j_gene: TRBJ2-7
len: 16
v_gene: TRBV5-1
CDR3aa: CASSYYNLGGSYEQYF
CDR3nt: TGCGCCAGCAGCTACTACAACTTGGGAGGCAGCTACGAGCAGTACTTC

abundance: .
d_gene: .
j_gene: TRBJ2-2
len: 14
v_gene: TRBV10-1
CDR3aa: CASSESKGAGELFF
CDR3nt: TGCGCCAGCAGTGAGTCGAAGGGGGCCGGGGAGCTGTTTTTT

abundance: .
d_gene: .
j_gene: TRBJ1-2
len: 14
v_gene: TRBV6-5
CDR3aa: CASSYDGQSYGYTF
CDR3nt: TGTGCCAGCAGTTACGATGGACAGAGCTATGGCTACACCTTC

abundance: .
d_gene: TRBD1
j_gene: TRBJ1-4
len: 15
v_gene: TRBV6-2/TRBV6-3
CDR3aa: CASSSWTGNEEKLFF
CDR3nt: TGTGCCAGCAGTTCTTGGACAGGGAACGAGGAAAAACTGTTTTTT

abundance: once
d_gene: TRBD2
j_gene: TRBJ2-3
len: 16
v_gene: TRBV9
CDR3aa: CASSAERSGGADTQYF
CDR3nt: TGTGCCAGCAGCGCGGAACGTAGCGGGGGGGCAGATACGCAGTATTTT

abundance: .
d_gene: TRBD1
j_gene: TRBJ1-4
len: 16
v_gene: TRBV18
CDR3aa: CASSPSLGTGGEKLFF
CDR3nt: TGTGCCAGCTCGCCTTCACTCGGGACAGGGGGTGAAAAACTGTTTTTT

abundance: .
d_gene: TRBD1
j_gene: TRBJ2-1
len: 17
v_gene: TRBV29-1
CDR3aa: CSVEDTTRDRVHNEQFF
CDR3nt: TGCAGCGTTGAAGATACCACTCGGGACAGGGTGCACAATGAGCAGTTCTTC

abundance: .
d_gene: TRBD2
j_gene: TRBJ2-1
len: 16
v_gene: TRBV10-1
CDR3aa: CASTPTSGGSYNEQFF
CDR3nt: TGCGCCAGCACTCCGACTAGCGGGGGCTCCTACAATGAGCAGTTCTTC

abundance: .
d_gene: TRBD1
j_gene: TRBJ1-1
len: 14
v_gene: TRBV5-1
CDR3aa: CASSATGGNTEAFF
CDR3nt: TGCGCCAGCAGCGCGACAGGGGGCAACACTGAAGCTTTCTTT

abundance: .
d_gene: TRBD1
j_gene: TRBJ1-3
len: 15
v_gene: TRBV18
CDR3aa: CASSRGTGAGNTIYF
CDR3nt: TGTGCCAGCTCACGGGGCACAGGGGCTGGAAACACCATATATTTT

abundance: .
d_gene: .
j_gene: TRBJ2-7
len: 16
v_gene: TRBV14
CDR3aa: CASSQDSFGVDDEQYF
CDR3nt: TGTGCCAGCAGCCAAGATAGTTTCGGAGTTGACGACGAGCAGTACTTC

abundance: once
d_gene: .
j_gene: TRBJ1-6
len: 16
v_gene: TRBV2
CDR3aa: CASSKEAIQNNSPLHF
CDR3nt: TGTGCCAGCAGTAAGGAGGCGATACAGAATAATTCACCCCTCCACTTT

abundance: once
d_gene: .
j_gene: TRBJ1-3
len: 15
v_gene: TRBV6-5
CDR3aa: CASRTANFSGNTIYF
CDR3nt: TGTGCCAGCAGAACTGCAAACTTCTCTGGAAACACCATATATTTT

abundance: .
d_gene: TRBD2
j_gene: TRBJ2-2
len: 16
v_gene: TRBV27
CDR3aa: CASSFPGLAGLGELFF
CDR3nt: TGTGCCAGCAGCTTTCCGGGACTAGCGGGGCTCGGGGAGCTGTTTTTT

abundance: .
d_gene: .
j_gene: TRBJ1-6
len: 16
v_gene: TRBV7-8
CDR3aa: CASSPRGERGISPLHF
CDR3nt: TGTGCCAGCAGCCCGCGGGGGGAACGCGGGATCTCACCCCTCCACTTT

abundance: .
d_gene: .
j_gene: TRBJ2-3
len: 15
v_gene: TRBV7-2
CDR3aa: CASRPQHGGGDTQYF
CDR3nt: TGTGCCAGCAGACCCCAACATGGGGGGGGCGATACGCAGTATTTT

abundance: .
d_gene: TRBD1
j_gene: TRBJ2-1
len: 12
v_gene: TRBV6-4
CDR3aa: CASSDTGGDRFF
CDR3nt: TGTGCCAGCAGTGACACAGGGGGCGATAGGTTCTTC